This entry lists 10 T cell receptor beta chains sequenced from one sample in a study of T cell changes during pregnancy in multiple sclerosis. The protocol was immunoSEQ multiplex PCR, while the TCRdb copy is restricted to in-frame clones and leaves out a portion. Here the sample spans tens of thousands of clones, 93% being singletons. Here the sequenced sample was peripheral blood, taken in the second trimester of pregnancy. The receptors derive from a female donor with multiple sclerosis, enrolled in a pregnancy study.

This chain uses TRBV7-9 with TRBJ2-7, with D maybe TRBD2 (6 bases). The V end was cut by 5 bases, the J end by 5 bases, with 19 bases between. The CDR3 totals 15 residues. Germline loops: CDR1 SEHNR, CDR2 FQNEAQ (reference sequence). CDR3 region: CASSAPGGMVHEQYF. CDR3 DNA: TGTGCCAGCAGCGCCCCCGGGGGTATGGTCCACGAGCAGTACTTC.

The CDR3 spells CASSLSSSYNEQFF. The CDR3 DNA reads as TGTGCCAGCAGCTTAAGTAGCTCCTACAATGAGCAGTTCTTC. The chain uses TRBV5-4 and TRBJ2-1; D gene ambiguous. Trimming cost V 2 bases and J 0 bases, with 6 bases left between them. The germline V gene has CDR1 SGHNT and CDR2 YYREEE (reference sequence). This CDR3 spans 14 amino acids.

V and J are TRBV18 and TRBJ2-3; 7 positions agree with TRBD1. The germline gives CDR1 KGHSH, CDR2 LQKENI. The J segment lost 4 bases and the V segment lost 3 bases, leaving 4 bases of the junction unmatched. This CDR3 region has 14 residues. The CDR3 sequence: CASSPNTGADTQYF. The DNA of the CDR3 is TGTGCCAGCTCACCGAACACAGGGGCAGATACGCAGTATTTT. The full variable domain, with the rest looked up from reference TRBV18 and TRBJ2-3, is NAGVMQNPRHLVRRRGQEARLRCSPMKGHSHVYWYRQLPEEGLKFMVYLQKENIIDESGMPKERFSAEFPKEGPSILRIQQVVRGDSAAYFCASSPNTGADTQYFGPGTRLTVL.

The V gene is TRBV6-1, the J gene TRBJ1-1; 7 bases are shared with TRBD1. Trimming removed 7 bases from V and 1 base from J; junction bases left unmatched: 6. The CDR3 loop spans 14 amino acids. Germline V CDR1 and CDR2: MNHNS, SASEGT. CDR3 protein: CASTMTGRNTEAFF. DNA for the CDR3: TGTGCCAGCACCATGACAGGGAGGAACACTGAAGCTTTCTTT.

This clone has only one observation. The CDR3 nucleotides read TGTGCCAGCAGCAGATCAGGGTTGCTCGGGGAGCTGTTTTTT. Translated, it gives CASSRSGLLGELFF. This chain uses TRBV11-3 with TRBJ2-2; weak D call: TRBD1 (5 bases). The CDR3 loop spans 14 amino acids. Trimming shortened V by 5 bases and J by 7 bases, and 14 bases separated the two germline ends. Per germline, CDR1 SGHNT and CDR2 YENEEA.

The CDR3 region is CASSWLQSREGWEQYF. The CDR3 DNA reads TGTGCCAGCAGTTGGCTACAGTCCCGGGAGGGCTGGGAGCAGTACTTC. The rearrangement uses TRBV6-6 and TRBJ2-7, with 8 bases fitting TRBD2. The J segment lost 7 bases and the V segment lost 4 bases, leaving 15 bases of the junction unmatched. CDR3 size: 16 residues. CDR1 is MNHNY, CDR2 SVGAGI, per germline (reference sequence).

This chain links TRBV11-2 with TRBJ1-1; the D is unclear. Deletions cut 1 base from V and 4 bases from J, with 13 bases between. CDR3 length: 15 amino acids. Germline V lookup: CDR1 SGHAT, CDR2 FQNNGV. The CDR3 protein is CASSLVGGLGTEAFF. CDR3 bases: TGTGCCAGCAGCTTAGTGGGAGGCCTTGGCACTGAAGCTTTCTTT.

The J gene is TRBJ2-7, the V gene TRBV5-6, with a possible D match to TRBD2 (5 bases). Deletions cut 1 base from V and 4 bases from J, with 9 bases between. The germline V gene has CDR1 SGHDT and CDR2 YYEEEE. This CDR3 spans 13 amino acids. The CDR3 loop is CASSLYSGYEQYF. The CDR3 region has the DNA TGTGCCAGCAGCTTGTACAGCGGTTACGAGCAGTACTTC.

This sequence joins TRBV19 and TRBJ2-3; D is undetermined. This CDR3 has 14 residues. V dropped 5 bases and J dropped 2 bases, with 11 bases sitting between them. CDR1 LNHDA and CDR2 SQIVND come from the germline V gene (reference sequence). The DNA of the CDR3 is TGTGCCAGTAGTTCGGGTGTAGCCACAGATACGCAGTATTTT. Translated, it gives CASSSGVATDTQYF.

V gene TRBV2 combines with J gene TRBJ2-7; TRBD2 matches at 10 bases. V was pared by 7 bases and J by 3 bases, with 9 bases of the junction left unmatched. The germline CDR1 and CDR2 sequences are SNHLY and FYNNEI. The CDR3 runs to 15 residues. CDR3 protein: CASTEWRTSGYEQYF. In nucleotides, the CDR3 is TGTGCCAGCACCGAATGGAGGACTAGCGGCTACGAGCAGTACTTC. Full variable domain (remainder filled in from reference TRBV2 and TRBJ2-7): EPEVTQTPSHQVTQMGQEVILRCVPISNHLYFYWYRQILGQKVEFLVSFYNNEISEKSEIFDDQFSVERPDGSNFTLKIRSTKLEDSAMYFCASTEWRTSGYEQYFGPGTRLTVT.